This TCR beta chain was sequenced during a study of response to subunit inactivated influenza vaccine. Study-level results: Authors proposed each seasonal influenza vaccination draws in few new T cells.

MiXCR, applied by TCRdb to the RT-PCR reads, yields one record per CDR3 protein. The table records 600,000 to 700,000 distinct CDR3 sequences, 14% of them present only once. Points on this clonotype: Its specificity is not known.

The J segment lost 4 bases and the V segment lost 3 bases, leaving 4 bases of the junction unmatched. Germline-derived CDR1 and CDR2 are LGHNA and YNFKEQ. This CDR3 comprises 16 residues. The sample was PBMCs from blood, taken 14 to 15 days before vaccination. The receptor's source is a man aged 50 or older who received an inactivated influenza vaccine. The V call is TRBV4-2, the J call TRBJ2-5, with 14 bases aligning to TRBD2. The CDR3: CASSQGTSGRGETQYF. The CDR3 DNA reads TGTGCCAGCAGCCAGGGGACTAGCGGGAGAGGAGAGACCCAGTACTTC.